The 23 T cell receptor beta chains below come from one sample, sequenced in a study of vaccination and CD4 T cells after COVID-19. Sequence data for DNA of cultured CD4+ T cells were generated by the Oncomine TCR Beta short-read assay. TCRdb used MiXCR to reprocess the PCR reads, holding one entry per CDR3 protein. Of 15,000 to 25,000 distinct CDR3 sequences in the sample, approximately 40% were seen once. Indicated treatment: roughly 11-day PBMC culture with coronavirus spike peptide pools or control peptides (ViraFEST assay). No antigen has been identified for these receptors. Source: CD4+ T cells from blood, cultured in vitro, taken before SARS-CoV-2 vaccination. Source of these receptors: a human donor who received a COVID-19 vaccine.

The chain combines TRBV20-1 with TRBJ2-1; 8 bases match TRBD1. This CDR3 spans 15 amino acids. V was pared by 5 bases and J by 4 bases, with 10 bases of the junction left unmatched. CDR1 and CDR2 (germline): DFQATT, SNEGSKA (reference sequence). The CDR3 DNA sequence: TGCAGTGCTCCCATGTTTGGGGACAGGTACAATGAGCAGTTCTTC. Its protein is CSAPMFGDRYNEQFF.

This clonotype was observed a single time. Mismatch with germline at one junction end may stem from a read error. The genes are TRBV7-9 and TRBJ2-7; D gene uncertain. The length of the CDR3 is 14 residues. Germline V gene data show CDR1 as SEHNR and CDR2 as FQNEAQ (reference sequence). The CDR3 DNA is TGTGCCAGCAGCTTAGGGTCGCCCTCCTACGAGCTGTACTTC. Translated: CASSLGSPSYELYF.

The chain couples TRBV30 to TRBJ2-5; 7 nucleotides agree with TRBD2. The CDR3 sequence is 14 residues long. From germline, CDR1 is GTSNPN and CDR2 SVGIG (reference sequence). With 4 bases clipped from V and 2 bases from J, the junction kept 7 bases outside the gene matches. The CDR3 protein is CAWKYLAEQETQYF. The CDR3, as DNA: TGTGCCTGGAAATACCTAGCGGAACAAGAGACCCAGTACTTC.

This clonotype is deemed medium-sized (0.01 to 0.1%). This rearrangement joins TRBV6-5 to TRBJ1-2; weak D call: TRBD1 (5 bases). The germline V gene encodes CDR1 MNHEY and CDR2 SVGAGI. V lost 2 bases and J 7 bases, leaving 14 bases between the germline ends. The CDR3 length is 14 residues. The CDR3 is CASSYRGEGLGYTF. The CDR3 DNA follows: TGTGCCAGCAGTTACAGGGGAGAGGGGCTTGGCTACACCTTC.

This sequence joins TRBV5-7 and TRBJ1-2, with D uncertain. TRBV5-7 carries the ORF label, with uncertain function. The CDR3 is 11 amino acids. Trimming left V 6 bases short and J 8 bases short, with 11 bases between. The CDR3 nucleotides are TGTGCCAGCACCCCCTGGAAGGGCTACACCTTC. Its translation is CASTPWKGYTF.

This clonotype was detected a few times. The gene calls are TRBV5-1 and TRBJ1-6; tentatively, D is TRBD1 (5 bases). The germline V gene has CDR1 SGHRS and CDR2 YFSETQ. The CDR3 loop spans 14 amino acids. The germline V and J ends were trimmed by 0 bases and 10 bases, with 11 bases remaining between them. CDR3 protein: CASSLEQADSPLHF. CDR3 bases: TGCGCCAGCAGCTTGGAACAGGCGGACTCACCCCTCCACTTT. Supplemented by reference TRBV5-1 and TRBJ1-6, the full variable domain reads KAGVTQTPRYLIKTRGQQVTLSCSPISGHRSVSWYQQTPGQGLQFLFEYFSETQRNKGNFPGRFSGRQFSNSRSEMNVSTLELGDSALYLCASSLEQADSPLHFGNGTRLTVT.

The rearrangement links TRBV6-2 or TRBV6-3 to TRBJ1-2; no clear D. Trimming cost V 5 bases and J 2 bases, with 9 bases left between them. The CDR3 is made up of 13 amino acids. The germline CDR1 and CDR2 sequences are MNHEY and SVGEGT. DNA of the CDR3: TGTGCCAGCAGTCCCGGACGGAACTATGGCTACACCTTC. The encoded protein is CASSPGRNYGYTF.

The chain carries TRBV30 and TRBJ1-2; no clear D gene. This CDR3 has 14 amino acids. Per germline, CDR1 GTSNPN and CDR2 SVGIG (reference sequence). V was cut by 7 bases and J by 4 bases, with 19 bases left in between. Here the CDR3 DNA reads TGTGCCTTATCCGCAGAGCGGGCGACCTATGGCTACACCTTC. Encoded protein: CALSAERATYGYTF.

This clonotype turned up a few times. This chain connects TRBV2 to TRBJ1-2; 8 bases are a match to TRBD1. V was clipped by 6 bases and J by 2 bases; unmatched bases: 5. CDR3 length: 14 residues. Per the germline V gene, CDR1 is SNHLY and CDR2 is FYNNEI. The CDR3 DNA follows: TGTGCCAGCAGGTTCCGGACAGGGAACTATGGCTACACCTTC. Encoded protein: CASRFRTGNYGYTF. Together with reference TRBV2 and TRBJ1-2, the CDR3 gives the full variable domain: EPEVTQTPSHQVTQMGQEVILRCVPISNHLYFYWYRQILGQKVEFLVSFYNNEISEKSEIFDDQFSVERPDGSNFTLKIRSTKLEDSAMYFCASRFRTGNYGYTFGSGTRLTVV.

V and J are TRBV6-1 and TRBJ1-5; no definite D call. Germline assignment: CDR1 MNHNS and CDR2 SASEGT. The CDR3 has 13 residues. V lost 2 bases, J lost 6 bases, and 8 bases lay in between. Written as DNA, the CDR3 is TGTGCCAGCAGTGAACGGCGGGGTCAGCCCCAGCATTTT. This gives the protein CASSERRGQPQHF.

CDR3 nucleotide sequence: TGTGCCAGCAGTAATCCCGGGGTGAACACTGAAGCTTTCTTT. This codes for CASSNPGVNTEAFF. J is TRBJ1-1 and V is TRBV6-1; D is uncertain. Trimming took 5 bases from V and 0 from J, leaving 10 bases between them. From germline, CDR1 is MNHNS and CDR2 SASEGT. CDR3 length equals 14 residues.

The sample holds a few counts of this clonotype. The V and J genes are TRBV2 and TRBJ2-7; D unresolved. CDR1 is SNHLY and CDR2 is FYNNEI in the germline V gene. Trimming removed 6 bases at V and 7 bases at J, with 16 bases between. The CDR3 is 13 residues long. CDR3 in amino acids: CASRTLTLGEQYF. In DNA, the CDR3 is TGTGCCAGCAGGACACTGACCCTGGGGGAGCAGTACTTC.

This clonotype has just a few counts. The J gene is TRBJ1-6, the V gene TRBV19, with a tentative D call TRBD1 (6 bases). The length of the CDR3 is 15 residues. Germline V CDR1 and CDR2: LNHDA, SQIVND (reference sequence). The germline V and J ends were trimmed by 7 bases and 3 bases, with 13 bases remaining between them. The DNA of the CDR3 is TGTGCCAGTAACTCACAGGGTCTCTATAATTCACCCCTCCACTTT. It encodes CASNSQGLYNSPLHF. Full variable domain (missing parts from reference TRBV19 and TRBJ1-6): DGGITQSPKYLFRKEGQNVTLSCEQNLNHDAMYWYRQDPGQGLRLIYYSQIVNDFQKGDIAEGYSVSREKKESFPLTVTSAQKNPTAFYLCASNSQGLYNSPLHFGNGTRLTVT.

This chain uses TRBV20-1 with TRBJ2-1; 7 positions agree with TRBD2. CDR1 is DFQATT and CDR2 is SNEGSKA in the germline V gene (reference sequence). J was trimmed by 3 bases and V by 2 bases; bases with no gene match: 4. The CDR3 totals 14 residues. The CDR3 loop reads CSARPGTNYNEQFF. CDR3 in DNA: TGCAGTGCTAGACCCGGGACTAACTACAATGAGCAGTTCTTC.

This chain connects TRBV15 to TRBJ1-1; 10 bases map to TRBD1. The CDR3 runs 16 residues. Trimming at V came to 5 bases and at J to 5 bases, leaving 11 bases not matched to a gene. From germline, CDR1 is LNHNV and CDR2 YYDKDF (reference sequence). This chain's CDR3 is CATSGFWTGGGTEAFF. In DNA, the CDR3 is TGTGCCACCAGCGGGTTTTGGACAGGGGGGGGGACTGAAGCTTTCTTT.

The J gene is TRBJ2-7, the V gene TRBV10-1; the D call may be TRBD1 or TRBD2 (5 bases each). This CDR3 is built from 15 residues. The V gene's germline CDR1 is WNHNN and CDR2 SYGVQD (reference sequence). Trimming took off 0 bases at V and 8 bases at J, with 17 bases between the two ends. DNA for the CDR3: TGCGCCAGCAGTGAGTCGGGGGACCTTACAGATCAGCAGTACTTC. As protein: CASSESGDLTDQQYF.

J is TRBJ1-1 and V is TRBV10-1, with D hard to call. Trimming removed 5 bases at V and 2 bases at J, with 9 bases between. This CDR3 has 13 amino acids. Germline V gene data show CDR1 as WNHNN and CDR2 as SYGVQD (reference sequence). CDR3 nucleotides: TGCGCCAGCAGTCCCAAACTTAACACTGAAGCTTTCTTT. Its protein product is CASSPKLNTEAFF.

Points on this clonotype: One end of the junction varies from germline; a read error may be responsible. This chain's CDR3 is CASNVGNSIRSPLHF. For the CDR3, the DNA is TGTGCCAGCAACGTAGGGAACAGCATAAGATCACCCCTCCACTTT. The chain recombines TRBV9 with TRBJ1-6, with D hard to call. The CDR3 totals 15 residues. Germline CDR1 and CDR2: SGDLS and YYNGEE.

This clonotype turned up a few times. V gene TRBV11-3 combines with J gene TRBJ1-6; maybe TRBD1 (5 bases). CDR3 size: 14 residues. V was shortened by 2 bases and J by 5 bases, with 7 bases between the two germline ends. Germline V gene data show CDR1 as SGHNT and CDR2 as YENEEA. CDR3 amino acids: CASSLRGDNSPLHF. In DNA, the CDR3 is TGTGCCAGCAGCTTAAGGGGAGATAATTCACCCCTCCACTTT.

The chain combines TRBV3-1 with TRBJ2-3; TRBD2 agrees at 8 bases. The CDR3 consists of 14 residues. Germline lookup yields CDR1 LGHDT and CDR2 YNNKEL (reference sequence). V dropped 1 base and J dropped 6; count of bases not matched to a gene: 3. CDR3 sequence (DNA): TGTGCCAGCAGCCAAGGGAGCGGGGGTGATACGCAGTATTTT. It codes for CASSQGSGGDTQYF.

The genes are TRBV6-1 and TRBJ2-2, with 10 nucleotides matching TRBD1. V lost 6 bases to trimming and J lost 4 bases; unmatched junction nucleotides: 5. The CDR3 length is 15 residues. Germline CDR1 is MNHNS and CDR2 is SASEGT. For the CDR3, the DNA is TGTGCCAGCAGCCGGACAGGGGGACGCACCGGGGAGCTGTTTTTT. Translated, it gives CASSRTGGRTGELFF.

This chain joins TRBV28 and TRBJ2-3; 9 bases are a match to TRBD1. The CDR3 has 13 residues. CDR1 is MDHEN, CDR2 SYDVKM, per germline. J lost 14 bases, V lost 2 bases, and 8 bases had no gene match. The CDR3 reads CASSLPGTGRAYF. The CDR3 region has the DNA TGTGCCAGCAGTTTACCCGGGACAGGGAGAGCGTATTTT. Full variable domain (outside the CDR3, taken from reference TRBV28 and TRBJ2-3): DVKVTQSSRYLVKRTGEKVFLECVQDMDHENMFWYRQDPGLGLRLIYFSYDVKMKEKGDIPEGYSVSREKKERFSLILESASTNQTSMYLCASSLPGTGRAYFGPGTRLTVL.

The V call is TRBV7-6, the J call TRBJ1-4, with 8 bases lining up with TRBD1. CDR3 size: 15 residues. The V segment lost 5 bases and the J segment 6 bases; nucleotides outside the gene matches: 8. Germline V gene lookup returns CDR1 SGHVS and CDR2 FNYEAQ. CDR3 region: CASSPRQGRDEKLFF. CDR3 nucleotides: TGTGCCAGCAGCCCGAGACAGGGGAGAGATGAAAAACTGTTTTTT. Supplemented by reference TRBV7-6 and TRBJ1-4, the full variable domain reads GAGVSQSPRYKVTKRGQDVALRCDPISGHVSLYWYRQALGQGPEFLTYFNYEAQQDKSGLPNDRFSAERPEGSISTLTIQRTEQRDSAMYRCASSPRQGRDEKLFFGSGTQLSVL.